Each of the 11 T cell receptor beta chains below was sequenced from the same sample in a study of shared clonotypes between healthy human individuals. Libraries were prepared by immunoSEQ multiplex PCR; TCRdb keeps only in-frame clonotypes and omits some of them. The sample includes approximately 2.3 million clones, over 85% seen only once; the top ten take roughly 0.36%. Sequencing used naive CD4+ T cells from PBMCs. As to subset: CD45RA+ positively selected. The receptors come from a young man in good health. Some clones in this sample may be carry-over from other donors' samples.

The chain has TRBV7-9 and TRBJ1-2, with a weak D call TRBD1 (6 bases). Germline V gives CDR1 SEHNR, CDR2 FQNEAQ (reference sequence). Trimming left V 4 bases short and J 2 bases short, with 20 bases between. The CDR3 totals 17 residues. Written as DNA, the CDR3 is TGTGCCAGCAGCTCGACACCCGGACAGCGAATAAACTATGGCTACACCTTC. Its translation: CASSSTPGQRINYGYTF.

The DNA of the CDR3 is TGTGCCTGGAGTGTATTGGGGGCTGGCAATGAGCAGTTCTTC. This translates into CAWSVLGAGNEQFF. The rearrangement joins TRBV30 to TRBJ2-1; perhaps TRBD1 as D (6 bases). Germline CDR1 GTSNPN, CDR2 SVGIG (reference sequence). This CDR3 comprises 14 residues. Trimming stripped 0 bases from V and 6 bases from J, with 12 bases between.

The chain has TRBV28 and TRBJ2-1, with D possibly called TRBD1 or TRBD2 (5 bases each). V shed 5 bases and J shed 13 bases, with 18 bases lying between them. CDR3 length: 13 residues. Germline V gene sequence: CDR1 MDHEN, CDR2 SYDVKM. CDR3 coding DNA: TGTGCCAGCAGTACCCCCGGGACCCCCGGACAGTTCTTC. As protein: CASSTPGTPGQFF. Full variable domain (outside the CDR3, taken from reference TRBV28 and TRBJ2-1): DVKVTQSSRYLVKRTGEKVFLECVQDMDHENMFWYRQDPGLGLRLIYFSYDVKMKEKGDIPEGYSVSREKKERFSLILESASTNQTSMYLCASSTPGTPGQFFGPGTRLTVL.

This clone was seen a handful of times. The rearrangement uses TRBV29-1 and TRBJ2-5; no clear D. The V gene lost 3 bases and the J gene lost 0 bases, with 5 bases spanning the gap. The length of the CDR3 is 12 residues. Per germline, CDR1 SQVTM and CDR2 ANQGSEA. This chain's CDR3 is CSVDSYQETQYF. The CDR3 nucleotides read TGCAGCGTTGACTCGTACCAAGAGACCCAGTACTTC.

The chain is built from TRBV5-1 and TRBJ1-1; 10 positions match TRBD1. The CDR3 sequence is 17 residues long. CDR1 SGHRS and CDR2 YFSETQ come from the germline V gene. The J segment lost 0 bases and the V segment lost 0 bases, leaving 5 bases of the junction unmatched. Here the CDR3 reads CASSLGDRGPLNTEAFF. For the CDR3, the DNA is TGCGCCAGCAGCTTGGGGGACAGGGGCCCCTTGAACACTGAAGCTTTCTTT.

The chain employs TRBV21-1 and TRBJ2-7; the table's D call, TRBD1, has no DNA check behind it. TRBV21-1 is marked as a pseudogene. CDR3 length: 18 residues. CDR3 coding DNA: TGTGCCAGCAGCAAAGGATTACGGGGACAGGCCTTCTCCTACGAGCAGTACTTC. It encodes CASSKGLRGQAFSYEQYF.

This chain joins TRBV11-2 and TRBJ1-1; 7 nucleotides match TRBD1. Germline loops: CDR1 SGHAT, CDR2 FQNNGV. The V segment lost 5 bases and the J segment 0 bases; nucleotides outside the gene matches: 9. The CDR3 is 16 amino acids. The CDR3, as DNA: TGTGCCAGCAGCCCCCGACCGGGACAGATGAACACTGAAGCTTTCTTT. Its protein is CASSPRPGQMNTEAFF.

The chain joins TRBV5-4 to TRBJ2-7; 11 positions agree with TRBD1. Unmatched junction bases numbered 5, after V lost 2 bases and J lost 4 bases. The CDR3 loop spans 15 amino acids. Germline-derived CDR1 and CDR2 are SGHNT and YYREEE (reference sequence). CDR3 nucleotides: TGTGCCAGCAGCTTAGGGACAGGGGGAGGGTACGAGCAGTACTTC. It is translated as CASSLGTGGGYEQYF.

V is TRBV5-1 and J is TRBJ1-4; D gene unclear. Germline loops: CDR1 SGHRS, CDR2 YFSETQ. The V and J ends lost 4 bases and 5 bases respectively, with 12 bases between them. The CDR3 spans 14 residues. This chain's CDR3 is CASSMVSRNEKLFF. The CDR3 nucleotides read TGCGCCAGCAGCATGGTCTCCAGGAATGAAAAACTGTTTTTT. The full variable domain, in which reference TRBV5-1 and TRBJ1-4 provide the parts outside the CDR3, is KAGVTQTPRYLIKTRGQQVTLSCSPISGHRSVSWYQQTPGQGLQFLFEYFSETQRNKGNFPGRFSGRQFSNSRSEMNVSTLELGDSALYLCASSMVSRNEKLFFGSGTQLSVL.

This rearrangement joins TRBV15 to TRBJ1-4; D gene uncertain. Germline assignment: CDR1 LNHNV and CDR2 YYDKDF (reference sequence). V dropped 11 bases and J dropped 11 bases, with 21 bases sitting between them. This CDR3 contains 13 residues. Written as DNA, the CDR3 is TGTGCCTCCGGCAGAGCTCCACTTTCCAAACTGTTTTTT. Translating gives CASGRAPLSKLFF.

The chain links TRBV25-1 to TRBJ1-2, with TRBD1 as a possible D gene (6 bases). Trimming stripped 5 bases from V and 8 bases from J, with 12 bases between. Per the germline V gene, CDR1 is MGHDK and CDR2 is SYGVNS. The CDR3 spans 12 residues. CDR3 residues: CASSWGGQGYTF. Here the CDR3 DNA reads TGTGCCAGCAGTTGGGGGGGCCAGGGCTACACCTTC.